A single sample gave rise to the 27 T cell receptor beta chains below, sequenced in a study of shared clonotypes between healthy human individuals. CD45RO-negative CD8 cells positively selected for CCR7 made up the naive population, which excluded terminally differentiated effector memory CD45RA+ cells. The assay was immunoSEQ multiplex PCR, and TCRdb's table has in-frame clones only and misses some. This sample has hundreds of thousands of clones, with 95% to 96% found just once. The sequencing sample was made of naive CD8+ T cells sorted from blood. These receptors all come from a woman aged 30 to 39 in good health.

The V gene is TRBV7-2, the J gene TRBJ2-7; 7 bases map to TRBD2. Germline CDR1 reads SGHTA; CDR2 reads FQGNSA. J lost 6 bases, V lost 0 bases, and 5 bases had no gene match. CDR3 size: 14 residues. The CDR3 reads CASSLAGGPLEQYF. The CDR3 DNA sequence: TGTGCCAGCAGCTTAGCGGGAGGGCCTCTCGAGCAGTACTTC.

Concerning this clone: The sample carries other DNA sequences with the same CDR3. This CDR3 reads CASSVGGYEQYF. The DNA for the CDR3 is TGTGCCAGCAGCGTGGGGGGGTACGAGCAGTACTTC. The chain employs TRBV7-9 and TRBJ2-7; the match to TRBD2 covers 7 bases. V gave up 5 bases and J gave up 4 bases; unmatched junction bases: 2. The germline V gene has CDR1 SEHNR and CDR2 FQNEAQ (reference sequence). The CDR3 length is 12 residues.

The V and J genes are TRBV4-1 and TRBJ2-3; no clear D. The V and J ends lost 4 bases and 1 base respectively, with 9 bases between them. The V gene's germline CDR1 is MGHRA and CDR2 YSYEKL. The CDR3 has 14 residues. The CDR3 loop reads CASSPLMGTDTQYF. DNA for the CDR3: TGCGCCAGCAGCCCCCTCATGGGCACAGATACGCAGTATTTT.

The chain has TRBV27 and TRBJ2-1; weak D call: TRBD2 (6 bases). CDR3 length: 13 amino acids. The germline V gene encodes CDR1 MNHEY and CDR2 SMNVEV (reference sequence). Trimming left V 4 bases short and J 7 bases short, with 11 bases between. The CDR3 protein is CASSSLSGNEQFF. CDR3 DNA: TGTGCCAGCAGTTCCCTTAGCGGAAATGAGCAGTTCTTC.

Worth noting for this clone: Germline and junction disagree at one end, which may indicate a read error. The rearrangement uses TRBV7-9 and TRBJ2-7; D unclear. The germline V gene encodes CDR1 SEHNR and CDR2 FQNEAQ (reference sequence). There are 14 residues in the CDR3. This CDR3 is CASSPETTFYVQYF. The CDR3 nucleotides read TGTGCCAGCAGCCCGGAAACGACCTTCTACGTGCAGTACTTC.

The V call is TRBV28, the J call TRBJ1-1, with D possibly matching TRBD1 (5 bases). V shed 1 base and J shed 6 bases, with 15 bases lying between them. Germline assignment: CDR1 MDHEN and CDR2 SYDVKM. This CDR3 is 15 amino acids long. CDR3 sequence reads: CASSLFRGRVAEAFF. In nucleotides, the CDR3 is TGTGCCAGCAGTTTATTTCGGGGGAGAGTGGCTGAAGCTTTCTTT. Full variable domain (rest looked up from reference TRBV28 and TRBJ1-1): DVKVTQSSRYLVKRTGEKVFLECVQDMDHENMFWYRQDPGLGLRLIYFSYDVKMKEKGDIPEGYSVSREKKERFSLILESASTNQTSMYLCASSLFRGRVAEAFFGQGTRLTVV.

V gene TRBV5-5 combines with J gene TRBJ1-1; D possibly corresponds to TRBD1 (5 bases). This CDR3 is built from 12 residues. Trimming stripped 1 base from V and 6 bases from J, with 7 bases between. In germline, CDR1 is SGHKS, CDR2 YYEKEE (reference sequence). In DNA, the CDR3 is TGTGCCAGCAGCTTGACAGGTCCTGAAGCTTTCTTT. This translates into CASSLTGPEAFF.

This chain joins TRBV25-1 and TRBJ2-7; 7 bases fit TRBD1. Germline CDR1 MGHDK, CDR2 SYGVNS. V lost 5 bases to trimming and J lost 1 base; unmatched junction nucleotides: 5. There are 14 residues in the CDR3. The CDR3, as DNA: TGTGCCAGCAGTAACCGGGACAGTTCCTACGAGCAGTACTTC. It codes for CASSNRDSSYEQYF.

This CDR3 reads CASSVVGGFASEQYF. The DNA for the CDR3 is TGTGCCAGCAGCGTAGTGGGAGGGTTCGCGAGTGAGCAGTACTTC. The J gene is TRBJ2-7, the V gene TRBV9; 7 bases map to TRBD2. Trimming removed 0 bases from V and 7 bases from J; junction bases left unmatched: 10. Germline CDR1 reads SGDLS; CDR2 reads YYNGEE. The CDR3 contains 15 residues.

Turning to this clone: An end of the junction differs from the germline gene, which may be a read error. The chain is built from TRBV2 and TRBJ2-1, with 13 bases lining up with TRBD2. The CDR3 length is 15 residues. Germline values: CDR1 SNHLY, CDR2 FYNNEI. CDR3 coding DNA: TGTGCCAGCATTGAACTAGCGGGAGGGTTAAATGAGCAGTTCTTC. Translation gives CASIELAGGLNEQFF.

This sequence joins TRBV6-5 and TRBJ2-1; D may be TRBD2 (5 bases). The germline V gene has CDR1 MNHEY and CDR2 SVGAGI. The CDR3 sequence is 13 residues long. V was shortened by 2 bases and J by 9 bases, with 11 bases between the two germline ends. CDR3 nucleotides: TGTGCCAGCAGTTACCCCGAGAGCGGTGAGCAGTTCTTC. It encodes CASSYPESGEQFF.

V gene TRBV5-6 combines with J gene TRBJ2-5; perhaps D is TRBD1 or TRBD2 (5 bases each). The J call could be wrong; TRBJ2-7 is a better fit for the DNA end. Germline V gene sequence: CDR1 SGHDT, CDR2 YYEEEE. The length of the CDR3 is 13 residues. CDR3 nucleotides: TGTGCCAGCAGATCCGGGACCCCCTACGAGCAGTACTTC. Translation: CASRSGTPYEQYF.

The chain employs TRBV7-6 and TRBJ2-7, with D unclear. The CDR3 is made up of 13 amino acids. V gave up 4 bases and J gave up 3 bases, with 10 bases separating them. Germline V gives CDR1 SGHVS, CDR2 FNYEAQ. CDR3 residues: CASSSGPYYEQYF. CDR3 nucleotides: TGTGCCAGCAGCTCCGGACCCTACTACGAGCAGTACTTC.

The chain couples TRBV7-2 to TRBJ1-5; tentative D call: TRBD1 (5 bases). Per germline, CDR1 SGHTA and CDR2 FQGNSA. The CDR3 runs 16 residues. V was trimmed by 3 bases and J by 7 bases, leaving 19 bases between them. The CDR3 coding sequence is TGTGCCAGCAGCTTCGGGACCAGCTATTTGGGGCAGCCCCAGCATTTT. Amino acid sequence: CASSFGTSYLGQPQHF. Supplemented by reference TRBV7-2 and TRBJ1-5, the full variable domain reads GAGVSQSPSNKVTEKGKDVELRCDPISGHTALYWYRQSLGQGLEFLIYFQGNSAPDKSGLPSDRFSAERTGGSVSTLTIQRTQQEDSAVYLCASSFGTSYLGQPQHFGDGTRLSIL.

This clone was found once. The genes are TRBV11-2 and TRBJ2-7, with 7 nucleotides matching TRBD1. The CDR3 runs to 13 residues. V lost 3 bases, J lost 3 bases, and 2 bases stayed unmatched. Germline values: CDR1 SGHAT, CDR2 FQNNGV. The CDR3 DNA follows: TGTGCCAGCAGCTTCGACAGGGTCTACGAGCAGTACTTC. It codes for CASSFDRVYEQYF.

V usage is TRBV4-1 and J usage is TRBJ1-2; TRBD1 is a possible D gene (5 bases). Between the trimmed V and J ends, which lost 0 bases and 4 bases, there was a span of 12 bases. There are 15 residues in the CDR3. Germline V gene sequence: CDR1 MGHRA, CDR2 YSYEKL. The DNA of the CDR3 is TGCGCCAGCAGCCAAGACTGGACACCGTCCTATGGCTACACCTTC. Translated: CASSQDWTPSYGYTF.

The rearrangement uses TRBV6-5 and TRBJ2-1; 12 bases are a match to TRBD2. This CDR3 has 15 residues. From germline, CDR1 is MNHEY and CDR2 SVGAGI. The J segment lost 9 bases and the V segment lost 4 bases, leaving 7 bases of the junction unmatched. As DNA, the CDR3 is TGTGCCAGCAGTTCGACTAGCGGGAGCGTTGGTGAGCAGTTCTTC. Translation gives CASSSTSGSVGEQFF.

This chain joins TRBV6-4 and TRBJ2-5; 9 nucleotides match TRBD2. V dropped 6 bases and J dropped 2; count of bases not matched to a gene: 22. CDR3 length equals 20 residues. From germline, CDR1 is MRHNA and CDR2 SNTAGT. The chain's CDR3 is CASSTPGTPIAGEGQETQYF. Written as DNA, the CDR3 is TGTGCCAGCAGCACTCCTGGGACGCCTATAGCGGGAGAGGGACAAGAGACCCAGTACTTC.

This clone appeared once. The V call is TRBV28, the J call TRBJ1-1, with a tentative D call TRBD1 (6 bases). Per germline, CDR1 MDHEN and CDR2 SYDVKM. This CDR3 has 15 amino acids. Trimming took 3 bases from V and 2 from J, leaving 13 bases between them. The CDR3 is CASSFGGPPNTEAFF. In DNA, the CDR3 is TGTGCCAGCAGTTTCGGGGGGCCCCCCAACACTGAAGCTTTCTTT.

The chain joins TRBV2 to TRBJ2-1; 8 bases align to TRBD2. In germline, CDR1 is SNHLY, CDR2 FYNNEI. CDR3 length: 15 amino acids. Trimming removed 2 bases from V and 7 bases from J; junction bases left unmatched: 7. This chain's CDR3 is CASSEPLAENNEQFF. CDR3 nucleotides: TGTGCCAGCAGTGAACCACTAGCGGAGAATAATGAGCAGTTCTTC.

In the case of this clone: In the same sample, other DNA sequences code for this CDR3. The rearrangement links TRBV6-5 to TRBJ2-7, with 8 bases aligning to TRBD1. CDR3 size: 13 residues. J lost 3 bases, V lost 4 bases, and 2 bases had no gene match. Looked up from germline, CDR1 is MNHEY and CDR2 is SVGAGI. In DNA, the CDR3 is TGTGCCAGCAGTTCCGGGACAGGCTACGAGCAGTACTTC. Translating it yields CASSSGTGYEQYF.

This chain connects TRBV5-6 to TRBJ1-1; the D gene is possibly TRBD1 (5 bases). Trimming pared 3 bases from V and 3 bases from J, leaving 9 bases between. This CDR3 comprises 13 residues. Germline V CDR1 and CDR2: SGHDT, YYEEEE. The CDR3, as DNA: TGTGCCAGCAGCTCAGGGTTGGACACTGAAGCTTTCTTT. Its translation is CASSSGLDTEAFF.

The chain links TRBV28 to TRBJ2-1; 7 bases match TRBD2. The length of the CDR3 is 18 residues. J lost 6 bases, V lost 3 bases, and 17 bases had no gene match. Germline assignment: CDR1 MDHEN and CDR2 SYDVKM. CDR3 sequence reads: CASSFLSQPKTSSNEQFF. The CDR3 coding sequence is TGTGCCAGCAGTTTCCTATCCCAACCTAAGACTAGCTCCAATGAGCAGTTCTTC.

The chain is built from TRBV27 and TRBJ2-7, with 7 nucleotides matching TRBD2. CDR1 and CDR2 (germline): MNHEY, SMNVEV (reference sequence). The CDR3 runs 16 residues. V lost 6 bases and J lost 3; bases outside the gene matches: 14. The DNA of the CDR3 is TGTGCCAGCAGCCAGGGTCCTAGCGGAAGTATCTACGAGCAGTACTTC. Amino acid sequence: CASSQGPSGSIYEQYF.

The J gene is TRBJ2-3, the V gene TRBV27; D possibly matches TRBD1 or TRBD2 (6 bases each). CDR1 is MNHEY and CDR2 is SMNVEV in the germline V gene (reference sequence). Trimming cost V 2 bases and J 5 bases, with 20 bases left between them. The CDR3 runs 17 residues. CDR3: CASSLGGLKEGGDTQYF. CDR3 nucleotides: TGTGCCAGCAGTTTAGGGGGCCTTAAGGAGGGTGGAGATACGCAGTATTTT.

J is TRBJ2-1 and V is TRBV11-2; 7 nucleotides agree with TRBD2. The J segment lost 7 bases and the V segment lost 3 bases, leaving 6 bases of the junction unmatched. The CDR3 runs to 14 residues. Germline assignment: CDR1 SGHAT and CDR2 FQNNGV. This CDR3 is CASSFGLGGNEQFF. The CDR3 DNA is TGTGCCAGCAGCTTTGGGCTGGGGGGGAATGAGCAGTTCTTC.

The rearrangement joins TRBV6-1 to TRBJ1-2, with D unclear. The CDR3 is 15 amino acids. V was cut by 3 bases and J by 6 bases, with 17 bases left in between. Looked up from germline, CDR1 is MNHNS and CDR2 is SASEGT. Here the CDR3 reads CASSERGLVRDGYTF. For the CDR3, the DNA is TGTGCCAGCAGTGAGCGAGGTCTGGTGAGAGATGGCTACACCTTC.